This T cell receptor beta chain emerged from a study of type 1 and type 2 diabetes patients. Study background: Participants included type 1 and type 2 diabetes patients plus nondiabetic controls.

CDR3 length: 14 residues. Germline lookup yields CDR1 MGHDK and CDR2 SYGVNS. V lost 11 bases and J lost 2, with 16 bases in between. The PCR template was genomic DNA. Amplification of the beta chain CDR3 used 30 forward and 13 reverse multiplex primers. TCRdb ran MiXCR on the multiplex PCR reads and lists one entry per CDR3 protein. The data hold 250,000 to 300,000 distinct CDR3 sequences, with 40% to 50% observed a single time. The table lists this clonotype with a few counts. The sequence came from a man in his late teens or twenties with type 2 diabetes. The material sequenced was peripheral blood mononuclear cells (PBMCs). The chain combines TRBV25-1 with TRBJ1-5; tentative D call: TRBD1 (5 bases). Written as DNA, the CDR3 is TGTGCCTCTCAGTCCTTAGGGGGCAATCAGCCCCAGCATTTT. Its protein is CASQSLGGNQPQHF.